This T cell receptor (beta chain) was found in a study of blood T cell repertoires in COVID-19. For the study at large: Spain, Italy and the United States supplied samples that represented acute and convalescent COVID-19. In each case, the material was cDNA or gDNA derived from T cells, B-cell-depleted T cells, or PBMCs.

The CDR3 is 15 amino acids. Germline CDR1 SGHAT, CDR2 FQNNGV. J was trimmed by 3 bases and V by 5 bases; bases with no gene match: 5. Participants, about 18 to 90 years old, spanned 25 or so US areas. How the authors handled the data: Reference gene primer amplification gave estimated nucleated cell counts. Profiling relied on immunoSEQ multiplex PCR, and the TCRdb table lists in-frame clones only, not all of them. V and J calls and clone size are as listed in that table; D and trimming were resolved from the DNA. The repertoire holds 380,000 or so clones, with approximately 91% as singletons. The TCR comes from a woman between 35 and 50 years old with acute COVID-19. This chain uses TRBV11-2 with TRBJ2-2; 8 bases map to TRBD1. Sequencing was carried out using PBMCs or T cells enriched from blood (not recorded which). CDR3 DNA: TGTGCCAGCAGCCCCGGGACAGGCTACACCGGGGAGCTGTTTTTT. As protein: CASSPGTGYTGELFF. Based on the CDR3 plus reference TRBV11-2 and TRBJ2-2, the full variable domain is EAGVAQSPRYKIIEKRQSVAFWCNPISGHATLYWYQQILGQGPKLLIQFQNNGVVDDSQLPKDRFSAERLKGVDSTLKIQPAKLEDSAVYLCASSPGTGYTGELFFGEGSRLTVL.